These 13 T cell receptor beta chains originate from one sample sequenced in a study of blood T cell repertoires in COVID-19. Clones were read by immunoSEQ multiplex PCR, and TCRdb kept only the in-frame ones, dropping some. The sample has 150,000 to 200,000 clones, approximately 92% seen once. Sequenced sample: peripheral blood. These receptors were collected from a man aged 30 to 39 with COVID-19, enrolled during active disease.

The gene calls are TRBV6-5 and TRBJ2-2; 7 bases are shared with TRBD1. Germline-derived CDR1 and CDR2 are MNHEY and SVGAGI. Unmatched junction bases numbered 4, after V lost 4 bases and J lost 5 bases. CDR3 length: 14 amino acids. CDR3: CASSSTQGTGELFF. CDR3 sequence (DNA): TGTGCCAGCAGTTCTACACAGGGGACCGGGGAGCTGTTTTTT.

The CDR3 is CASSLRQDQPQHF. The CDR3 DNA sequence: TGTGCCAGCAGTTTAAGACAGGATCAGCCCCAGCATTTT. V and J are TRBV12-3 or TRBV12-4 and TRBJ1-5; tentatively, D is TRBD1 (6 bases). This CDR3 has 13 residues. Trimming removed 2 bases at V and 5 bases at J, with 7 bases between.

V gene TRBV6-6 combines with J gene TRBJ1-3; tentative D call: TRBD1 (5 bases). Trimming removed 7 bases at V and 1 base at J, with 11 bases between. The germline CDR1 and CDR2 sequences are MNHNY and SVGAGI (reference sequence). The CDR3 totals 14 residues. The CDR3 region has the DNA TGTGCCAGCACCAACGGGGGGTCTGGAAACACCATATATTTT. Translating it yields CASTNGGSGNTIYF.

This clone was picked up a small number of times. The CDR3 nucleotides read TGTGCCAGCAGCGACCCCGGACAGGGGGGATACAATGAGCAGTTCTTC. This gives the protein CASSDPGQGGYNEQFF. The chain recombines TRBV5-6 with TRBJ2-1, with TRBD1 matching over 10 bases. J lost 4 bases, V lost 4 bases, and 8 bases had no gene match. CDR1 and CDR2 (germline): SGHDT, YYEEEE. The CDR3 is 16 residues long.

The CDR3 DNA reads TGTGCCAGCAGCCTACAGGGGGTCGCTGGAAACACCATATATTTT. This encodes CASSLQGVAGNTIYF. The chain recombines TRBV28 with TRBJ1-3; 8 bases align to TRBD1. The CDR3 consists of 15 residues. Losses at the gene ends were 6 bases for V and 2 bases for J; bases not matched to a gene: 6. CDR1 MDHEN and CDR2 SYDVKM come from the germline V gene.

The chain has TRBV12-5 and TRBJ1-5, with a possible D match to TRBD1 (5 bases). Germline V gives CDR1 LGHNT, CDR2 FRNRAP. The CDR3 consists of 12 residues. With 5 bases removed from V and 15 bases from J, the gap between germline ends came to 17 bases. The CDR3 bases are TGTGCTAGTGGTACCGGACACCCCGGCCTGCATTTT. It translates to CASGTGHPGLHF.

This sequence joins TRBV28 and TRBJ1-2; D perhaps matches TRBD1 (6 bases). The CDR3 runs to 13 residues. Germline CDR1 is MDHEN and CDR2 is SYDVKM. V lost 5 bases and J 4 bases, leaving 11 bases between the germline ends. As DNA, the CDR3 is TGTGCCAGCAGTGCCGGGGGGGCCTATGGCTACACCTTC. Amino acids: CASSAGGAYGYTF.

The genes are TRBV13 and TRBJ2-1; a possible D gene is TRBD2 (6 bases). The ends were cut back, 2 bases at V and 6 bases at J, with 11 bases in the middle. CDR3 length: 14 residues. The germline V gene has CDR1 PRHDT and CDR2 FYEKMQ (reference sequence). CDR3 loop: CASSLFTSTNEQFF. CDR3 nucleotide sequence: TGTGCCAGCAGCTTATTCACTAGCACCAATGAGCAGTTCTTC.

This rearrangement joins TRBV2 to TRBJ1-5; TRBD1 aligns across 7 bases. Germline V CDR1 and CDR2: SNHLY, FYNNEI. The CDR3 has 15 amino acids. V dropped 4 bases and J dropped 3; count of bases not matched to a gene: 6. CDR3 sequence: CASSGGQYPNQPQHF. In DNA, the CDR3 is TGTGCCAGCAGTGGGGGACAGTACCCCAATCAGCCCCAGCATTTT.

This sequence joins TRBV11-2 and TRBJ1-2, with 9 bases identical to TRBD1. CDR1 SGHAT and CDR2 FQNNGV come from the germline V gene. The V segment lost 3 bases and the J segment 1 base; nucleotides outside the gene matches: 3. The CDR3 extends over 15 amino acids. The CDR3 region has the DNA TGTGCCAGCAGCTTGGGACAGGGTCTTAACTATGGCTACACCTTC. This gives the protein CASSLGQGLNYGYTF.

The V call is TRBV9, the J call TRBJ2-7; 9 positions agree with TRBD1. The length of the CDR3 is 15 residues. Germline lookup yields CDR1 SGDLS and CDR2 YYNGEE. The junction had 4 bases not matched to a gene; V was cut back by 2 bases and J by 1 base. The CDR3 coding sequence is TGTGCCAGCAGCGTTGGACAGGGGATATCCTACGAGCAGTACTTC. Amino acids: CASSVGQGISYEQYF.

This sequence joins TRBV6-2 or TRBV6-3 and TRBJ2-7; the D is unclear. CDR1 is MNHEY and CDR2 is SVGEGT in the germline V gene. With 0 bases removed from V and 3 bases from J, the gap between germline ends came to 6 bases. The CDR3 consists of 13 residues. CDR3 DNA sequence: TGTGCCAGCAGTTACTCGAGTGTCTACGAGCAGTACTTC. It codes for CASSYSSVYEQYF.

V gene TRBV3-1 (or the pseudogene TRBV3-2) combines with J gene TRBJ2-5; a weak D match, TRBD1 (5 bases). Germline V gene sequence: CDR1 LGHDT, CDR2 YNNKEL (reference sequence). CDR3 length: 13 residues. V lost 4 bases and J 4 bases, leaving 10 bases between the germline ends. The CDR3 region has the DNA TGTGCCAGCAGCCCAGGGCCCACAGAGACCCAGTACTTC. This encodes CASSPGPTETQYF.